The rows below give T cell receptor beta chains drawn from one sample of a study of T cells in Graves' hyperthyroidism and ophthalmopathy. TCRdb re-analysed the multiplex PCR reads in MiXCR, keeping a single row per CDR3 protein. The sample includes roughly 640,000 distinct CDR3 sequences, around 16% of them seen just once. The material sequenced was blood. The receptors originated from a middle-aged woman with Graves' ophthalmopathy. Each CDR3 is given with its conserved first and last residue. A D gene is named only where the DNA matches it firmly. A clone size is listed for some rows: how often the clone was seen (once, few, many), or a class if it is expanded.

DNA	CDR3	V	size	length	D	J
TGTGCCAGCAGCCTAACACGATGGACTAGCGGTACCTTAAACAATGAGCAGTTCTTC	CASSLTRWTSGTLNNEQFF	TRBV7-9	-	19	TRBD2	TRBJ2-1
TGTGCCAGCAGCGCCGGGTCCACCGGGGAGCTGTTTTTT	CASSAGSTGELFF	TRBV9	-	13	-	TRBJ2-2
TGCGCCAGCAGTCTCAATCCGGGACAGGGCAATTCACCCCTCCACTTT	CASSLNPGQGNSPLHF	TRBV5-1	many	16	TRBD1	TRBJ1-6
TGTGCCTGGAGTTGGTCGACAGGGGGGATCTATGGCTACACCTTC	CAWSWSTGGIYGYTF	TRBV30	many	15	TRBD1	TRBJ1-2
TGTGCCAGCAGGGGGGGATACACCGGGGAGCTGTTTTTT	CASRGGYTGELFF	TRBV6-2/TRBV6-3	few	13	-	TRBJ2-2
TGTGCCAGCTCACGGGTACAGGGCAATCCCTACGAGCAGTACTTC	CASSRVQGNPYEQYF	TRBV18	many	15	-	TRBJ2-7
TGCAGTGCTACCCTTAGCGGGAGGCAGGTGAATGAGCAGTTCTTC	CSATLSGRQVNEQFF	TRBV20-1	many	15	TRBD2	TRBJ2-1
TGCAGCGTCGCGGGACAGTCCTTGGATACGCAGTATTTT	CSVAGQSLDTQYF	TRBV29-1	few	13	-	TRBJ2-3
TGTGCCAGCAGTCCTAGCCGGTTCGGCTATGGCTACACCTTC	CASSPSRFGYGYTF	TRBV12-3/TRBV12-4	many	14	-	TRBJ1-2
TGCGCCAGCAGCGTACTAGCGGGAGTGGGCACAGATACGCAGTATTTT	CASSVLAGVGTDTQYF	TRBV5-1	many	16	TRBD2	TRBJ2-3
TGTGCCCTCGGAAGCGATCAGGGAGGCTCACCCCTCCACTTT	CALGSDQGGSPLHF	TRBV6-2/TRBV6-3	-	14	-	TRBJ1-6
TGCAGTGCTAGAGATGCGGCAGAAGAGACCCAGTACTTC	CSARDAAEETQYF	TRBV20-1	many	13	-	TRBJ2-5
TGCGCCAGCAGCTTTACTAGCGGTTTCTACGAGCAGTACTTC	CASSFTSGFYEQYF	TRBV5-1	many	14	TRBD2	TRBJ2-7
TGTGCCAGCTCACCTAGCGGCGAGAACACTGAAGCTTTCTTT	CASSPSGENTEAFF	TRBV18	many	14	-	TRBJ1-1
TGTGCCAGCAGCTGGGGGGGGGCGGAGCAGTACTTC	CASSWGGAEQYF	TRBV7-9	many	12	-	TRBJ2-7
TGTGCCAGCAGTCTACACGGGGGGCCCCGACTCTACGAGCAGTACTTC	CASSLHGGPRLYEQYF	TRBV27	-	16	-	TRBJ2-7
TGTGCCAGCAGTTACCCCCCGGGGGGGGCGGATACGCAGTATTTT	CASSYPPGGADTQYF	TRBV6-6	few	15	TRBD2	TRBJ2-3
TGTGCCAGTAGTACTAGGGCTTTTGGGGGCAATCAGCCCCAGCATTTT	CASSTRAFGGNQPQHF	TRBV19	few	16	-	TRBJ1-5
TGCGCCAGCAGCTTGGGGGAGCCGAGGGAAGATACGCAGTATTTT	CASSLGEPREDTQYF	TRBV5-1	many	15	-	TRBJ2-3
TGCAGTGCTGCGGGATCCGGGGAGCTGTTTTTT	CSAAGSGELFF	TRBV20-1	many	11	-	TRBJ2-2
TGTGCCAGTAGCGCCGGGACCGACTTACGAGTCTACACCTTC	CASSAGTDLRVYTF	TRBV19	-	14	-	TRBJ1-2
TGTGCCAGCAGTTTAGGGACAGGGGGACGCGAGCAGTACTTC	CASSLGTGGREQYF	TRBV27	many	14	TRBD1	TRBJ2-7
TGTGCCAGCACGGGACAGGGTAACACCGGGGAGCTGTTTTTT	CASTGQGNTGELFF	TRBV2	few	14	TRBD1	TRBJ2-2
TGTGCCAGCAGCTTAGCCCCAGACAGGGGGCCTCAGCCCCAGCATTTT	CASSLAPDRGPQPQHF	TRBV11-2	-	16	TRBD1	TRBJ1-5
TGCAGCGTTGGGGTCGTGGGAGGGGTGTTCAATGAGCAGTTCTTC	CSVGVVGGVFNEQFF	TRBV29-1	-	15	TRBD2	TRBJ2-1
TGTGCCAGCAGTCTCCGGGACAGGGGCGGAGGTGGCTACACCTTC	CASSLRDRGGGGYTF	TRBV28	many	15	TRBD1	TRBJ1-2
TGCAGTGCCCCCAGTTGGGGGTCCCAAGAGACCCAGTACTTC	CSAPSWGSQETQYF	TRBV20-1	-	14	-	TRBJ2-5
TGTGCCAGCAGTCAAGGGGCGGGAGGCCCGATAGAGCAGTTCTTC	CASSQGAGGPIEQFF	TRBV7-3	many	15	TRBD2	TRBJ2-1
TGTGCCAGCAGCCAACGGTACTTGGAGACCCAGTACTTC	CASSQRYLETQYF	TRBV3-1	many	13	-	TRBJ2-5
TGTGCCAGCAGCCAGGCGGGACAGGCCACCGGGGAGCTGTTTTTT	CASSQAGQATGELFF	TRBV3-1	-	15	TRBD1	TRBJ2-2
TGTGCCAGCAGTGATGGGCGGGGCCGAGGGCACAATGAGCAGTTCTTC	CASSDGRGRGHNEQFF	TRBV6-1	many	16	-	TRBJ2-1
TGTGCCACCAGTGATCAAACTAGCGGGAGTAGGTATGAGCAGTTCTTC	CATSDQTSGSRYEQFF	TRBV24-1	few	16	TRBD2	TRBJ2-1
TGCAGCGTTGGTGTAGACAGGGGATCCGAGCAGTACTTC	CSVGVDRGSEQYF	TRBV29-1	many	13	TRBD1	TRBJ2-7
TGTGCCACCAGCAGAGATCCGGCCGGGACTTACTCCTACGAGCAGTACTTC	CATSRDPAGTYSYEQYF	TRBV15	-	17	-	TRBJ2-7
TGTGCCAGCAGTTTACGGGAGCAAGAGACCCAGTACTTC	CASSLREQETQYF	TRBV12-3/TRBV12-4	many	13	-	TRBJ2-5
TGCAGTGCTAGAGGGGGGCCGAATAATTCACCCCTCCACTTT	CSARGGPNNSPLHF	TRBV20-1	-	14	-	TRBJ1-6
TGTGCCAGCAGCTTATTTATAGGGGCAATCGGGCATCCTGAAGCTTTCTTT	CASSLFIGAIGHPEAFF	TRBV7-9	-	17	-	TRBJ1-1
TGTGCCAGCAGACGGGGACTAGCGGGGGGAGGAGCAGATACGCAGTATTTT	CASRRGLAGGGADTQYF	TRBV6-1	few	17	TRBD2	TRBJ2-3
TGTGCCAGTAGAGCCGGGAGCTCTGGGGCCAACGTCCTGGCTTTC	CASRAGSSGANVLAF	TRBV19	once	15	-	TRBJ2-6
TGTGCCAGCAGTTTACCACAGCTCCGAGAGACCCAGTACTTC	CASSLPQLRETQYF	TRBV28	many	14	-	TRBJ2-5